This TCR beta chain originates from a study of OX40 agonist ivuxolimab in advanced cancers. Assay: immunoSEQ multiplex PCR; the TCRdb copy retains only in-frame clones and omits some. Of 34,000 or so clones detected, just under 90% appear once; the ten largest clones hold about 32%. Germline CDR1 MDHEN, CDR2 SYDVKM. Between the trimmed V and J ends, which lost 4 bases and 1 base, there was a span of 7 bases. The CDR3 totals 13 residues. Sequencing was performed on CD4+ or CD8+ T cells sorted from blood, taken in a trial of the OX40 agonist ivuxolimab. This chain connects TRBV28 to TRBJ1-1; unclear D gene. The sequence came from an adult with an advanced solid tumor such as melanoma, head and neck, liver or kidney cancer. DNA for the CDR3: TGTGCCAGCAGTTCCCAGAAGAACACTGAAGCTTTCTTT. Translation gives CASSSQKNTEAFF.